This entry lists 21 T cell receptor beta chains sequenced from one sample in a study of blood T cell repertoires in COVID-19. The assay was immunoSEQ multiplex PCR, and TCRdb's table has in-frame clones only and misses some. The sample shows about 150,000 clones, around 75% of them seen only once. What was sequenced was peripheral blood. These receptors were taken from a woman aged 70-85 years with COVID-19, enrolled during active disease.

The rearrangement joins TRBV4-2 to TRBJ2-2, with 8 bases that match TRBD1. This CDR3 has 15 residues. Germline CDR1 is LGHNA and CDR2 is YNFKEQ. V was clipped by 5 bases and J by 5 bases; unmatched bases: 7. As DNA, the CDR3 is TGTGCCAGCAGCGCCACAGGGGGGTCAACCGGGGAGCTGTTTTTT. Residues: CASSATGGSTGELFF.

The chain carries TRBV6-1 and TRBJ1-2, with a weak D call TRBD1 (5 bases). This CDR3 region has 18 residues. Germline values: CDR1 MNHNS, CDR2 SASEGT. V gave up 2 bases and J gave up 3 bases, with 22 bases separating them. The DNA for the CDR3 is TGTGCCAGCAGTGAACGGGCCCCAAGCGGGACTCGGGACTATGGCTACACCTTC. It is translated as CASSERAPSGTRDYGYTF.

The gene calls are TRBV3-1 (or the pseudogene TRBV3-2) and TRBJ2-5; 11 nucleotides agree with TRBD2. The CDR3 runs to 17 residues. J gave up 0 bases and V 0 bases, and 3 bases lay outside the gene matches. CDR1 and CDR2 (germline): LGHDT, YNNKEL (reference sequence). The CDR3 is CASSQETSGGHQETQYF. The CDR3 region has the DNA TGTGCCAGCAGCCAAGAAACTAGCGGGGGCCACCAAGAGACCCAGTACTTC.

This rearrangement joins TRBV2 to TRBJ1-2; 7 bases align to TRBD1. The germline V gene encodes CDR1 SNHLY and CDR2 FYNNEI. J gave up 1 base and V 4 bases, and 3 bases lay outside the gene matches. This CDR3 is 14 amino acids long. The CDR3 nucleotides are TGTGCCAGCAGTGGGGCAGGGGGTAACTATGGCTACACCTTC. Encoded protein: CASSGAGGNYGYTF.

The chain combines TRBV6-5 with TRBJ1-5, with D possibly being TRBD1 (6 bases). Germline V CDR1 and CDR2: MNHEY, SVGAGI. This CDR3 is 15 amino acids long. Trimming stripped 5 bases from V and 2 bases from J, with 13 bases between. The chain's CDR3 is CASSTGGAGNQPQHF. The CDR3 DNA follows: TGTGCCAGCAGTACGGGGGGCGCGGGCAATCAGCCCCAGCATTTT.

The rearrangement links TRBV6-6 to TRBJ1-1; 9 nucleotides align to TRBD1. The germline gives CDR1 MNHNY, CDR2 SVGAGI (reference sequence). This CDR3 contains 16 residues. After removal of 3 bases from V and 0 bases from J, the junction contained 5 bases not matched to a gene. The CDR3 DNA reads TGTGCCAGCAGTTATGGGACAGGGCTGATGAACACTGAAGCTTTCTTT. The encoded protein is CASSYGTGLMNTEAFF.

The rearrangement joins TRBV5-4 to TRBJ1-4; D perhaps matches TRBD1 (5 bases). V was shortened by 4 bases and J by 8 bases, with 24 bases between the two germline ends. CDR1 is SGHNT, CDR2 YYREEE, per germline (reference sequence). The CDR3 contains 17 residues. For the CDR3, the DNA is TGTGCCAGCAGCCCGGGGGGTCTTGGGGGTCTCGGAGAAAAACTGTTTTTT. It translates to CASSPGGLGGLGEKLFF.

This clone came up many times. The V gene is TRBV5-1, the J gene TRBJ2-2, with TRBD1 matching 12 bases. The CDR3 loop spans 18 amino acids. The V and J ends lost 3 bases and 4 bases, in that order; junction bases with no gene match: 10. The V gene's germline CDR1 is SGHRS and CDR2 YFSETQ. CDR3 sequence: CASSSPRDRGLGTGELFF. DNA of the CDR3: TGCGCCAGCAGCTCCCCCCGGGACAGGGGGCTTGGCACCGGGGAGCTGTTTTTT.

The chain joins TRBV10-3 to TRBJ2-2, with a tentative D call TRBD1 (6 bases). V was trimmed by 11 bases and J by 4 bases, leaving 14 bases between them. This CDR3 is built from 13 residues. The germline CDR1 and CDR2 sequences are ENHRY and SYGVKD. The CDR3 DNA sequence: TGTGCCCTACAGGGATCGACCACCGGGGAGCTGTTTTTT. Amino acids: CALQGSTTGELFF.

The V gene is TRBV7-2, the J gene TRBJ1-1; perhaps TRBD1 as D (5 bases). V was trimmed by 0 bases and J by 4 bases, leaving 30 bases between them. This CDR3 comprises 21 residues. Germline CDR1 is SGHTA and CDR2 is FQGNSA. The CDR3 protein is CASSLAFQFWTAGGVSTEAFF. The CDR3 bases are TGTGCCAGCAGCTTAGCATTCCAGTTCTGGACCGCCGGGGGGGTAAGCACTGAAGCTTTCTTT.

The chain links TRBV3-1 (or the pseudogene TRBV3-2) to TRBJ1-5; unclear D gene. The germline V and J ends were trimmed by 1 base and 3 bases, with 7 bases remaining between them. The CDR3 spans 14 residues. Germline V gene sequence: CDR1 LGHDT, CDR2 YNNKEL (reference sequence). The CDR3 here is CASSQGQNNQPQHF. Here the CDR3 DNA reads TGTGCCAGCAGCCAAGGCCAGAACAATCAGCCCCAGCATTTT.

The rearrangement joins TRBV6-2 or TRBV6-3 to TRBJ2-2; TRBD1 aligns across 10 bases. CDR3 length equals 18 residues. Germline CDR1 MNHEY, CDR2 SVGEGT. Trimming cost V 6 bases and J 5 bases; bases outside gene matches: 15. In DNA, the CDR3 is TGTGCCAGCAGCCCTCCAAGACAGGGGGCGTTCAGAACCGGGGAGCTGTTTTTT. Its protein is CASSPPRQGAFRTGELFF.

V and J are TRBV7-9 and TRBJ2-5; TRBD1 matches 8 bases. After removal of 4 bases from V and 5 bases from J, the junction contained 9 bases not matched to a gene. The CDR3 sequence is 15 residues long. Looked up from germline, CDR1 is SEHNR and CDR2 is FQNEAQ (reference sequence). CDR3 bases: TGTGCCAGCAGCTCTCCCGGGACAGGTACCGAGACCCAGTACTTC. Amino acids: CASSSPGTGTETQYF.

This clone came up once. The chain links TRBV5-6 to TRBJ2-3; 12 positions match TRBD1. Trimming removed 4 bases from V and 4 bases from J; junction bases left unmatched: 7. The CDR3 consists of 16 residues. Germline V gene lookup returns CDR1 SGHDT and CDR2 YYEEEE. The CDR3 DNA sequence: TGTGCCAGCAGCCTCACGGGACAGGGGGCTTCAGATACGCAGTATTTT. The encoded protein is CASSLTGQGASDTQYF.

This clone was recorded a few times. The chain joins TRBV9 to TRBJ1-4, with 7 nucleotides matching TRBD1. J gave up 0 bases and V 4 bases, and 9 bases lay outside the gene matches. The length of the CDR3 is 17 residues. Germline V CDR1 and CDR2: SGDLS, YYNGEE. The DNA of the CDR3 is TGTGCCAGCAGCCCTCGGACAGGTTGGTCAACTAATGAAAAACTGTTTTTT. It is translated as CASSPRTGWSTNEKLFF.

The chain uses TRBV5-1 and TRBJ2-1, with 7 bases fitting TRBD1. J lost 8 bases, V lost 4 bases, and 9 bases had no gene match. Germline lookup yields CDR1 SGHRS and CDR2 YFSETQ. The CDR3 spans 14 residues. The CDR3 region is CASSVDREGHEQFF. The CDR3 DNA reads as TGCGCCAGCAGCGTCGACAGGGAAGGTCATGAGCAGTTCTTC. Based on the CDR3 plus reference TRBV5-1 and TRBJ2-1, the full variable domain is KAGVTQTPRYLIKTRGQQVTLSCSPISGHRSVSWYQQTPGQGLQFLFEYFSETQRNKGNFPGRFSGRQFSNSRSEMNVSTLELGDSALYLCASSVDREGHEQFFGPGTRLTVL.

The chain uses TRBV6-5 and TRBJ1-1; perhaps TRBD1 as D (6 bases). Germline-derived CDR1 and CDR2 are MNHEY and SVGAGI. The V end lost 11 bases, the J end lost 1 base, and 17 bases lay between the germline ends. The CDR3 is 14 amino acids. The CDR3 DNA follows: TGTGCCGGCAATCCTTTGACAGGGAACACTGAAGCTTTCTTT. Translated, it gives CAGNPLTGNTEAFF.

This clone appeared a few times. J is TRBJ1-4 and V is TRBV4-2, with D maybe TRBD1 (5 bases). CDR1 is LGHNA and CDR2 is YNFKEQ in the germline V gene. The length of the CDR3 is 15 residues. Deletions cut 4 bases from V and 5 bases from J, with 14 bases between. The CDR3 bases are TGTGCCAGCAGCCGGGTGGTGGGGCCGAATGAAAAACTGTTTTTT. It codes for CASSRVVGPNEKLFF.

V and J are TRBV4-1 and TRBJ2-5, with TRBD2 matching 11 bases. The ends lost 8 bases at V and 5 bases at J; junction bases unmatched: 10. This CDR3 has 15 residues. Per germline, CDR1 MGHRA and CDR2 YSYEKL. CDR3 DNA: TGCGCCAGCTCTACCGGGACTAGCGGCGGGGAGACCCAGTACTTC. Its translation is CASSTGTSGGETQYF.

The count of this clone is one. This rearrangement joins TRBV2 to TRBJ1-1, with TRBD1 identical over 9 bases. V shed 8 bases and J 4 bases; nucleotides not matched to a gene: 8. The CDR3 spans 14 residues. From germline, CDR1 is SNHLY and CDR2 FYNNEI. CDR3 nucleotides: TGTGCCAGCGGAGCGGACAGGGGTCGCACTGAAGCTTTCTTT. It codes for CASGADRGRTEAFF.

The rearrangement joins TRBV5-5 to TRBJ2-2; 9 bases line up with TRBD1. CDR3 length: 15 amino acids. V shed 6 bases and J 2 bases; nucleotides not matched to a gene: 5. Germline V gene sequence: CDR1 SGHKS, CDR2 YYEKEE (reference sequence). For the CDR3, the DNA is TGTGCCAGCACGCCGGGACAGGGAAACACCGGGGAGCTGTTTTTT. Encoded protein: CASTPGQGNTGELFF.